Listed below are T cell receptor beta chains from one sample, sequenced in a study of control samples from healthy donors and cancer patients. Produced via immunoSEQ multiplex PCR; TCRdb's table is partial and in-frame only. The sample consists of roughly 120,000 clones, 93% of them appearing once. Sequencing was done on a sample of blood. Source of these receptors: a young man in good health. Each CDR3 is given without its conserved first and last residue. Fields, in order: clone size, V gene, J gene, CDR3 length, CDR3 protein. The size of a clone is reported for some rows only, either as once, few or many, or as a class for expanded clones.

>.|TRBV5-5|TRBJ2-7|15
ASSLDIWGAFGYEQY
>.|TRBV28|TRBJ2-5|9
ASSPQETQY
>.|TRBV24-1|TRBJ2-3|12
ATSDSSITDTQY
>.|TRBV13|TRBJ1-2|13
ASSQEQGRRNGYT
>once|TRBV27|TRBJ2-5|13
ASSLGAGGKGTQY
>once|TRBV27|TRBJ1-5|12
ASRHRGRNQPQH
>.|TRBV6-5|TRBJ2-5|12
ASQDRGLQETQY
>.|TRBV6-5|TRBJ2-4|13
ASSSAGAAKNIQY
>.|TRBV27|TRBJ1-3|13
ASSRGPDSGNTIY
>.|TRBV9|TRBJ2-5|14
ASSVGVSPAQETQY
>.|TRBV24-1|TRBJ1-5|13
ATSASSYSNQPQH
>.|TRBV3-1/TRBV3-2|TRBJ2-5|10
ATKSRLETQY
>.|TRBV6-5|TRBJ2-7|12
ASIRTRGGNEQY
>.|TRBV10-3|TRBJ1-1|11
AISEPRAPEAF
>.|TRBV7-2|TRBJ1-6|10
ASSLEPRPLH
>.|TRBV5-6|TRBJ2-2|10
ATSSGTGELF
>.|TRBV5-1|TRBJ2-5|14
ASSVLSLAGGETQY
>.|TRBV6-4|TRBJ1-1|11
ASSESASTEAF